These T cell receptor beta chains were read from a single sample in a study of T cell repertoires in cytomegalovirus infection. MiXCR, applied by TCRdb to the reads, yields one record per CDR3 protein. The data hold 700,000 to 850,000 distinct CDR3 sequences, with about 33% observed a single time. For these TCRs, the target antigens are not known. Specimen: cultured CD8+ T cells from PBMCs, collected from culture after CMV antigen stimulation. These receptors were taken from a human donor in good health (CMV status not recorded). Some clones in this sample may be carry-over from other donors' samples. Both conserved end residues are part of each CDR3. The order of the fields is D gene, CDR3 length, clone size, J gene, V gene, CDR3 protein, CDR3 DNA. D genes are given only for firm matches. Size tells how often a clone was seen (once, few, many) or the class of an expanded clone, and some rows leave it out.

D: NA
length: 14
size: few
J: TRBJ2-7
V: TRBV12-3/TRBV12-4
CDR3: CASSLGGYGYEQYF
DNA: TGTGCCAGCAGTTTGGGGGGTTATGGTTACGAGCAGTACTTC

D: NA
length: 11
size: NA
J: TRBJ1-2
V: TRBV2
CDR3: CASGTPYGYTF
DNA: TGTGCCAGTGGTACACCCTATGGCTACACCTTC

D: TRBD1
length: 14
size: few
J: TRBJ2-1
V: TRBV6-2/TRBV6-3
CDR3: CASSSRGRGSEQFF
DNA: TGTGCCAGCAGTTCCAGGGGGCGGGGTAGCGAGCAGTTCTTC

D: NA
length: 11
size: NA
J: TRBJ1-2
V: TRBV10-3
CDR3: CAIRTSYGYTF
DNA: TGTGCCATCCGGACCTCCTATGGCTACACCTTC

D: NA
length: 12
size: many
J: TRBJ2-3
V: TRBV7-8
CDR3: CASSLDLDTQYF
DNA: TGTGCCAGCAGCTTAGATTTAGATACGCAGTATTTT

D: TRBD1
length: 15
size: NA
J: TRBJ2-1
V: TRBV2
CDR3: CASSEGDRVINEQFF
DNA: TGTGCCAGCAGTGAAGGGGACAGGGTAATCAATGAGCAGTTCTTC

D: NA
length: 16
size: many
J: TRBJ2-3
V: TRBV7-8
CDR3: CASSLESGASTDTQYF
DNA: TGTGCCAGCAGCTTAGAGTCGGGGGCTAGCACAGATACGCAGTATTTT

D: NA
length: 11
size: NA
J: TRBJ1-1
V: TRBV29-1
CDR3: CSVAISTEAFF
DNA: TGCAGCGTTGCGATTTCGACTGAAGCTTTCTTT

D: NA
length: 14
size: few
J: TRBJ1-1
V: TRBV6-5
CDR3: CASSYSPRGTEAFF
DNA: TGTGCCAGCAGTTACTCCCCCCGGGGGACTGAAGCTTTCTTT

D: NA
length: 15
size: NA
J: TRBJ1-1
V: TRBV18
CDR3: CASSPLTVGGTEAFF
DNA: TGTGCCAGCTCACCACTTACCGTGGGGGGGACTGAAGCTTTCTTT

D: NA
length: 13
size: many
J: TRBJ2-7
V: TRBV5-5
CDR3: CASSLSGDYEQYF
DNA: TGTGCCAGCAGCTTGTCGGGGGACTACGAGCAGTACTTC

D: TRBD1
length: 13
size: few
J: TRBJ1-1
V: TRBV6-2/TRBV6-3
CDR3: CASRTGTVNEAFF
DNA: TGTGCCAGCAGGACCGGGACAGTTAATGAAGCTTTCTTT

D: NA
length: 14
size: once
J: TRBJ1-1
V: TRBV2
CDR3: CASSDSGKGTEAFF
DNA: TGTGCCAGCAGTGACTCCGGGAAGGGCACTGAAGCTTTCTTT

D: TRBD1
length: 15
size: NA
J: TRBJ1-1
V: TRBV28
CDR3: CASSPRTGVLTEAFF
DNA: TGTGCCAGCAGTCCGCGGACAGGGGTTTTAACTGAAGCTTTCTTT

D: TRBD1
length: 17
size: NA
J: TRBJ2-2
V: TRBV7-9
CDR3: CASSLGDRGRASGELFF
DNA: TGTGCCAGCAGCTTGGGCGACAGGGGGCGAGCATCCGGGGAGCTGTTTTTT

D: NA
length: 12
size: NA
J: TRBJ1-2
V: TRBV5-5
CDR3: CASSLNSGGYTF
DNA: TGTGCCAGCAGCTTAAACTCCGGTGGCTACACCTTC

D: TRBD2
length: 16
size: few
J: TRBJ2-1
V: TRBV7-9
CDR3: CASSPLGSGGGNEQFF
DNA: TGTGCCAGCAGCCCATTGGGGAGCGGGGGGGGGAATGAGCAGTTCTTC

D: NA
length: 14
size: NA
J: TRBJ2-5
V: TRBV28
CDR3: CAISGGGLGETQYF
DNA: TGTGCCATTTCTGGGGGGGGCCTAGGAGAGACCCAGTACTTC

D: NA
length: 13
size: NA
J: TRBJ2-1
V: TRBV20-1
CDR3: CSASPGGYNEQFF
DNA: TGCAGTGCTAGCCCAGGGGGGTACAATGAGCAGTTCTTC

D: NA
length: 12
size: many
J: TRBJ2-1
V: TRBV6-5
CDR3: CASSQGGIEQFF
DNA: TGTGCCAGCAGTCAGGGGGGTATTGAGCAGTTCTTC

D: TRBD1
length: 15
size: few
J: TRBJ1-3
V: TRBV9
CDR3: CASSGPAGQGNTIYF
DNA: TGTGCCAGCAGCGGCCCTGCGGGACAGGGGAACACCATATATTTT

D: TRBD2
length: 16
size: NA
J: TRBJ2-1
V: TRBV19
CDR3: CASSIHGTSSYNEQFF
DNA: TGTGCCAGTAGTATACACGGGACTAGCTCCTACAATGAGCAGTTCTTC

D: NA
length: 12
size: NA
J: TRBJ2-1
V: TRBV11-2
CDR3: CASSPPHVEQFF
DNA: TGTGCCAGCAGCCCACCCCACGTTGAGCAGTTCTTC

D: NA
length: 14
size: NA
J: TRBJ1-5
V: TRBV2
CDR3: CASSAGGWDQPQHF
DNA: TGTGCCAGCAGTGCGGGGGGCTGGGATCAGCCCCAGCATTTT

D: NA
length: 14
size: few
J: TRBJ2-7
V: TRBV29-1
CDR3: CSVIGVPSSYEQYF
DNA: TGCAGCGTAATTGGGGTGCCGAGCTCCTACGAGCAGTACTTC

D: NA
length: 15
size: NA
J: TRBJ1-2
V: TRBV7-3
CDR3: CASSFTGGSNYGYTF
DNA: TGTGCCAGCAGCTTCACGGGGGGCTCTAACTATGGCTACACCTTC

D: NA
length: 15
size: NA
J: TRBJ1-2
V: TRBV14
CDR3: CASSSGRRIGYGYTF
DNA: TGTGCCAGCAGCTCCGGACGGAGAATAGGTTATGGCTACACCTTC

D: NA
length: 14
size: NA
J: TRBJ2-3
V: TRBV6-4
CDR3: CASSDNGGTDTQYF
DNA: TGTGCCAGCAGTGACAACGGGGGCACAGATACGCAGTATTTT

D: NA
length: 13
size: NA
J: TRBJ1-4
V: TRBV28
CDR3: CASRGETNEKLFF
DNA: TGTGCCAGCCGGGGGGAGACTAATGAAAAACTGTTTTTT

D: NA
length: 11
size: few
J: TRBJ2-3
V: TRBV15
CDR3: CATWSTDTQYF
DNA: TGTGCCACCTGGAGCACAGATACGCAGTATTTT

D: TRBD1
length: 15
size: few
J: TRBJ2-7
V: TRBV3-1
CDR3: CASSQVDRTSYEQYF
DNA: TGTGCCAGCAGCCAAGTGGACAGGACCTCCTACGAGCAGTACTTC

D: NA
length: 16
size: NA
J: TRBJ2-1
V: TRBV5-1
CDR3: CASSLVWGGLDNEQFF
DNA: TGCGCCAGCAGCTTGGTTTGGGGGGGGCTAGACAATGAGCAGTTCTTC

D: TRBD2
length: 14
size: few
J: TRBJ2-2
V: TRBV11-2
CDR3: CATGGDLWTGELFF
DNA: TGTGCCACGGGGGGGGATCTGTGGACCGGGGAGCTGTTTTTT

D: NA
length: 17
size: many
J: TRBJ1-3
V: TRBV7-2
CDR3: CASSLKFGVDSGNTIYF
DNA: TGTGCCAGCAGCTTAAAATTTGGGGTAGACTCTGGAAACACCATATATTTT

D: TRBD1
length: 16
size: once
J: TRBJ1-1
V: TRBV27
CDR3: CASSLLKGALDTEAFF
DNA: TGTGCCAGCAGTTTATTAAAGGGGGCGCTGGACACTGAAGCTTTCTTT

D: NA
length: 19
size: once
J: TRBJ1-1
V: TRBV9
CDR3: CASSVDRTTIPNMNTEAFF
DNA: TGTGCCAGCAGCGTTGACCGGACGACGATCCCTAACATGAACACTGAAGCTTTCTTT

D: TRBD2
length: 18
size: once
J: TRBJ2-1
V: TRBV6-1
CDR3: CASSEVVRLADSYNEQFF
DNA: TGTGCCAGCAGTGAAGTGGTACGACTAGCGGACTCCTACAATGAGCAGTTCTTC

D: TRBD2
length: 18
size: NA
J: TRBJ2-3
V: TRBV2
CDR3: CATYPNPTSGTSTDTQYF
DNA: TGTGCCACCTACCCAAACCCGACTAGCGGGACGAGCACAGATACGCAGTATTTT

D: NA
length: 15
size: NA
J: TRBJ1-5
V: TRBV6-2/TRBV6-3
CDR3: CASEKAGGFDQPQHF
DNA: TGTGCCAGCGAAAAGGCCGGGGGGTTCGATCAGCCCCAGCATTTT

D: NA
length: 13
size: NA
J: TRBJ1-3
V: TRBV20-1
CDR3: CSARVRVGNTIYF
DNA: TGCAGTGCTAGGGTCAGGGTGGGGAACACCATATATTTT

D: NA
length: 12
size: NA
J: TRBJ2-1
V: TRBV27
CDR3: CASGGLRNEQFF
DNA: TGTGCCAGCGGAGGGCTCAGGAATGAGCAGTTCTTC

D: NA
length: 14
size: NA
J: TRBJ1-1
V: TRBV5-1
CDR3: CASSLGEANTEAFF
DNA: TGCGCCAGCAGCTTGGGAGAGGCCAACACTGAAGCTTTCTTT